This T cell receptor (beta chain) stems from a study of T cells in Graves' hyperthyroidism and ophthalmopathy. Not enrolled were patients with uncontrolled infection, other autoimmune disease, pregnancy or lactation. The CDR3 is 16 residues long. Germline-derived CDR1 and CDR2 are SQVTM and ANQGSEA. Trimming took 4 bases from V and 4 from J; bases not matched to a gene: 7. TCR beta CDR3 sequences were amplified from RNA transcripts. Carried out on the TCR CDR3, a first-round RT-PCR used the HTBI primer set. Each CDR3 protein is one row after TCRdb ran MiXCR on the multiplex PCR reads. The sample includes about 270,000 distinct CDR3 sequences, around 15% seen only once; the top ten take around 30%. A word on this clonotype: Its antigen is unidentified.

General observations from the study: Most thyroid clonotypes expanded above 0.001 appeared in blood too. Ophthalmopathy, which appeared later, was predicted by the model a median around 6 months before onset.

The clonotype comes from a woman aged 50 to 65 with Graves' hyperthyroidism that later progressed to Graves' ophthalmopathy. Material for sequencing was blood. The chain uses TRBV29-1 and TRBJ2-3; TRBD2 matches 14 bases. The CDR3: CSVVRGTSGSSDTQYF. CDR3 coding DNA: TGCAGCGTTGTTCGTGGGACTAGCGGGAGCTCAGATACGCAGTATTTT.